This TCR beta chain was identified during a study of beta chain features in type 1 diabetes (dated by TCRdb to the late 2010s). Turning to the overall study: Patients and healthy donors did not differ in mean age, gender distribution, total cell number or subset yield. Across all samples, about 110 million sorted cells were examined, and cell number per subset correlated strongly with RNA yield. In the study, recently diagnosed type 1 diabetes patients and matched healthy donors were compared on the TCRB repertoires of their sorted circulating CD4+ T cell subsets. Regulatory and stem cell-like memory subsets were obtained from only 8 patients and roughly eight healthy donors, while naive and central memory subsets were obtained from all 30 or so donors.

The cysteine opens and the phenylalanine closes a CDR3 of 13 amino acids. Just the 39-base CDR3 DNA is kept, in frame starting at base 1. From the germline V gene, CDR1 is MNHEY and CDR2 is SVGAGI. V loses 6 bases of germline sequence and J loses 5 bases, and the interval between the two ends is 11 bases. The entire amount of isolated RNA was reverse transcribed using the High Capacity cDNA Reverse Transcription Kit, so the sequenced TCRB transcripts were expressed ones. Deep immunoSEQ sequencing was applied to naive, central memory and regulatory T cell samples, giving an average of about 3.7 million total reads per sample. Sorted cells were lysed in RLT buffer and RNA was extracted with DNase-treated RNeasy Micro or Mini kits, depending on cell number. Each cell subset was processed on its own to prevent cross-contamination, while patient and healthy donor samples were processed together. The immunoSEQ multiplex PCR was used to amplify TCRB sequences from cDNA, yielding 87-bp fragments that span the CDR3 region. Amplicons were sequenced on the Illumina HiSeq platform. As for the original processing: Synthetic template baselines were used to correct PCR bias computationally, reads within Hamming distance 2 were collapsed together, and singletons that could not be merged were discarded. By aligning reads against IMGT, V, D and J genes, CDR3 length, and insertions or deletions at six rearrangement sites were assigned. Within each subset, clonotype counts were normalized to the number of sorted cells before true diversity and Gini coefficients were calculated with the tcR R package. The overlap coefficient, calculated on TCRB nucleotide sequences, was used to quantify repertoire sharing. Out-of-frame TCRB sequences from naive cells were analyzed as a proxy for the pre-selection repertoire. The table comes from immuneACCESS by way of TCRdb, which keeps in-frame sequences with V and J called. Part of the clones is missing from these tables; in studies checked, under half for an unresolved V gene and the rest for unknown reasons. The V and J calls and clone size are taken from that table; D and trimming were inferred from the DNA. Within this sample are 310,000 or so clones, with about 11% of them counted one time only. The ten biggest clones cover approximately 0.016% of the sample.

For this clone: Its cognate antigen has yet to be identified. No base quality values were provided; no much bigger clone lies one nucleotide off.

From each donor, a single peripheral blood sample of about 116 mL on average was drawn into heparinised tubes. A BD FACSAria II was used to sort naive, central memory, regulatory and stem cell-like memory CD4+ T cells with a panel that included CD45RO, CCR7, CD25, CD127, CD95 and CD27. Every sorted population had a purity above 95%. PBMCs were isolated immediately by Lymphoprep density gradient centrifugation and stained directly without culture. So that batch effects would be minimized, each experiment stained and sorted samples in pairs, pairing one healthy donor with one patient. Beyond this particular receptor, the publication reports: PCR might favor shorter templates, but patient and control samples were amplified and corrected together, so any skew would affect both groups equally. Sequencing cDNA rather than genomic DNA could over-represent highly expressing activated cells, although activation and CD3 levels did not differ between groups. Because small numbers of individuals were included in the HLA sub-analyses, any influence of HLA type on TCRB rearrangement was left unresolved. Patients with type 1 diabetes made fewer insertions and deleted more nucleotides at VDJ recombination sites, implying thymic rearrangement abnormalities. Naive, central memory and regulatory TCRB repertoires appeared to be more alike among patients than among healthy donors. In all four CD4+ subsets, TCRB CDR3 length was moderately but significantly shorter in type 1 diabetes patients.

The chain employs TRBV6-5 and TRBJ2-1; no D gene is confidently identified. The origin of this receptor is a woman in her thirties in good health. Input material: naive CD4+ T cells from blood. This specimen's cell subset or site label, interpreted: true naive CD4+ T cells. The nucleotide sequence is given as TGTGCCAGCAGGGCGGCGGAGAACAATGAGCAGTTCTTC. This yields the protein CASRAAENNEQFF.